This T cell receptor beta chain derives from a study of CD8 T cells in Susac syndrome. This CDR3 contains 14 residues. Germline V gene lookup returns CDR1 GTSNPN and CDR2 SVGIG (reference sequence). V dropped 6 bases and J dropped 4; count of bases not matched to a gene: 7. RNA amounts of 0.5 to 1 ug underwent reverse transcription with random hexamers. The authors amplified TCR beta CDR3 across 54 Vbeta and 13 Jbeta using immunoSEQ multiplex PCR. MiXCR, applied by TCRdb to the immunoSEQ multiplex PCR reads, yields one record per CDR3 protein. This sample has 130,000 or so distinct CDR3 sequences, with roughly 89% found just once. Points from the study as a whole: Only a relatively small number of individuals were included in the TCR sequencing and HLA analysis.

As to this clonotype: The antigen remains unidentified.

The V call is TRBV30, the J call TRBJ2-3; 10 positions match TRBD2. This sequence was found in a human donor with multiple sclerosis. Sequenced: CD8+ T cells from PBMCs. CDR3 amino acids: CACNGLAVADTQYF. The DNA for the CDR3 is TGTGCCTGTAACGGACTAGCGGTCGCAGATACGCAGTATTTT.